The 32 T cell receptor beta chains listed next were all sequenced from one sample in a study of lung T cells in sarcoidosis with Löfgren's syndrome. TCRdb itself ran the reads through MiXCR, one entry per CDR3 protein. The sample includes about 9,400 distinct CDR3 sequences, just under 20% of them seen just once. Source material: CD4+ T cells from bronchoalveolar lavage. The receptors were gathered from a human donor with sarcoidosis (Löfgren's syndrome or another form), or a control subject (not recorded which).

Comment on this clonotype: This may be a read error: a much more frequent sequence differs by one nucleotide. The chain combines TRBV6-2 or TRBV6-3 with TRBJ2-2; possibly TRBD2 for D (6 bases). CDR3 length equals 17 residues. CDR1 and CDR2 from the germline V gene are MNHEY and SVGEGT. In DNA, the CDR3 is TGTGCCAGCAGTTACGCGGGACCCAACGTAAGGACCGGGGAGCTGTCTTTT. Translating gives CASSYAGPNVRTGELSF.

This clonotype has at least ten counts. This chain uses TRBV29-1 with TRBJ2-1, with D unresolved. This CDR3 region has 13 residues. Trimming pared 4 bases from V and 0 bases from J, leaving 7 bases between. Germline CDR1 and CDR2: SQVTM and ANQGSEA. The CDR3 spells CSVATASYNEQFF. CDR3 DNA sequence: TGCAGCGTTGCAACAGCCTCCTACAATGAGCAGTTCTTC.

This clonotype qualifies as large. The V gene is TRBV7-2, the J gene TRBJ2-1, with TRBD1 as a possible D gene (6 bases). Looked up from germline, CDR1 is SGHTA and CDR2 is FQGNSA. Between the trimmed V and J ends, which lost 1 base and 9 bases, there was a span of 19 bases. The CDR3 covers 16 residues. The CDR3 DNA is TGTGCCAGCAGCTTAGGTTTCGGATCTGGGGGCACTGAGCAGTTCTTC. It is translated as CASSLGFGSGGTEQFF.

This clonotype has at least ten counts. The rearrangement uses TRBV7-6 and TRBJ2-5, with 9 bases lining up with TRBD1. Germline V gives CDR1 SGHVS, CDR2 FNYEAQ. The length of the CDR3 is 15 residues. J lost 4 bases, V lost 5 bases, and 8 bases had no gene match. This chain's CDR3 is CASSLGTGIIETQYF. As DNA, the CDR3 is TGTGCCAGCAGCCTCGGGACAGGGATAATAGAGACCCAGTACTTC.

This clonotype counts as medium-sized. J is TRBJ1-2 and V is TRBV28; D is undetermined. The CDR3 extends over 11 amino acids. Trimming took 4 bases from V and 6 from J, leaving 6 bases between them. Germline values: CDR1 MDHEN, CDR2 SYDVKM. CDR3 region: CASSSTDGYTF. The CDR3 DNA reads TGTGCCAGCAGTTCAACCGATGGCTACACCTTC.

This clonotype has at least ten counts. CDR3 sequence: CAISPGQGAETQYF. The CDR3 nucleotides read TGTGCCATCAGTCCTGGACAGGGGGCAGAGACCCAGTACTTC. This chain links TRBV10-3 with TRBJ2-5, with TRBD1 identical over 11 bases. The V segment lost 5 bases and the J segment 4 bases; nucleotides outside the gene matches: 3. The CDR3 totals 14 residues. Germline lookup yields CDR1 ENHRY and CDR2 SYGVKD.

Points on this clonotype: A much larger clonotype is one base distant, so this may be a read error. V is TRBV24-1 and J is TRBJ2-3, with D perhaps assigned TRBD1 or TRBD2 (5 bases each). The V gene lost 9 bases and the J gene lost 2 bases, with 17 bases spanning the gap. Germline V gene data show CDR1 as KGHDR and CDR2 as SFDVKD. The CDR3 runs 15 residues. CDR3 in DNA: TGTGCCACCGGTCCGATGGGGGACCCCACAGATACGCAGTATTTT. This sequence encodes CATGPMGDPTDTQYF.

This clonotype ranks as medium-sized. The chain links TRBV5-4 to TRBJ1-1, with D maybe TRBD1 (6 bases). V shed 0 bases and J shed 4 bases, with 13 bases lying between them. The CDR3 sequence is 15 residues long. Germline V gives CDR1 SGHNT, CDR2 YYREEE (reference sequence). In DNA form, the CDR3 reads TGTGCCAGCAGCTTGGACTGGGGGCGCGCCACTGAAGCTTTCTTT. It codes for CASSLDWGRATEAFF.

By its share, this clonotype is medium-sized. Written as DNA, the CDR3 is TGCAGTGCTAGATCGCGGGGAGGGGTCTACAATGAGCAGTTCTTC. Translated: CSARSRGGVYNEQFF. The chain combines TRBV20-1 with TRBJ2-1; 7 nucleotides line up with TRBD2. Trimming removed 2 bases from V and 3 bases from J; junction bases left unmatched: 7. Germline V gene sequence: CDR1 DFQATT, CDR2 SNEGSKA (reference sequence). The CDR3 covers 15 residues.

This clonotype qualifies as medium-sized. Here the CDR3 DNA reads TGTGCCAGCAGTTCCTCCTACGAGCAGTACTTC. This translates into CASSSSYEQYF. The J gene is TRBJ2-7, the V gene TRBV28; D gene uncertain. V lost 4 bases and J lost 0, with 1 base in between. The CDR3 has 11 residues. CDR1 MDHEN and CDR2 SYDVKM come from the germline V gene.

This clonotype is labeled medium-sized. V and J are TRBV27 and TRBJ2-3; D is unresolved. Germline V gene data show CDR1 as MNHEY and CDR2 as SMNVEV (reference sequence). The CDR3 consists of 15 residues. V was pared by 0 bases and J by 1 base, with 8 bases between. In DNA, the CDR3 is TGTGCCAGCAGTTTATCCGTCGACCGCACAGATACGCAGTATTTT. Its protein is CASSLSVDRTDTQYF.

This clonotype was counted only a few times. The chain carries TRBV7-9 and TRBJ2-1, with D possibly being TRBD1 (6 bases). Per the germline V gene, CDR1 is SEHNR and CDR2 is FQNEAQ (reference sequence). V gave up 4 bases and J gave up 3 bases, with 10 bases separating them. The CDR3 consists of 14 residues. The CDR3 nucleotides read TGTGCCAGCAGCTCGACGGGACACTACAATGAGCAGTTCTTC. Translation gives CASSSTGHYNEQFF.

This clonotype showed up just a few times. This rearrangement joins TRBV19 to TRBJ1-6, with TRBD1 identical over 8 bases. This CDR3 is 13 amino acids long. CDR1 is LNHDA, CDR2 SQIVND, per germline (reference sequence). Germline trimming cut 10 bases from V and 8 bases from J; bases unmatched to any gene: 7. CDR3 sequence reads: CATETGEHSPLHF. The CDR3 DNA sequence: TGTGCCACCGAGACAGGGGAACATTCACCCCTCCACTTT.

As for this clonotype: Because it lacks the conserved phenylalanine or tryptophan at the end, this CDR3 is likely a read error. The V and J genes are TRBV7-6 and TRBJ2-3, with 10 bases aligning to TRBD1. Germline values: CDR1 SGHVS, CDR2 FNYEAQ. The CDR3 is made up of 16 amino acids. CDR3 sequence (DNA): TGTGACAGCAGCCCGGACGGGACAGGGGTTGAAAATACGCAGTATTGT. Translated, it gives CDSSPDGTGVENTQYC.

In this sample, this clonotype turned up once. This may stem from a read error, because a much larger clone lies one nucleotide away. The rearrangement joins TRBV20-1 to TRBJ2-3, with 8 bases fitting TRBD2. Germline V gene data show CDR1 as DFQATT and CDR2 as SNEGSKA (reference sequence). The CDR3 covers 15 residues. Written as DNA, the CDR3 is TGCAGTGCTAGAGGACCGGGGGGGAGCACAAATACGCAGTATTTT. Translating it yields CSARGPGGSTNTQYF.

A word on this clonotype: A much more abundant neighbour one base away suggests this may be a read error. This sequence joins TRBV19 and TRBJ1-1; D perhaps matches TRBD1 (5 bases). This CDR3 contains 16 residues. The germline gives CDR1 LNHDA, CDR2 SQIVND (reference sequence). The CDR3 here is CACSANRIGAGTEAFF. CDR3 nucleotide sequence: TGTGCCTGTAGTGCAAACAGGATAGGGGCTGGTACTGAAGCTTTCTTT.

Ten or more counts support this clonotype. V usage is TRBV24-1 and J usage is TRBJ2-4; 8 bases are shared with TRBD1. CDR3 length: 15 residues. Trimming at V came to 9 bases and at J to 6 bases, leaving 12 bases not matched to a gene. Germline CDR1 is KGHDR and CDR2 is SFDVKD. The CDR3 loop reads CATSHGQGSRNIQYF. Here the CDR3 DNA reads TGTGCCACCTCCCACGGACAGGGAAGTAGAAACATTCAGTACTTC.

In this sample, this clonotype is medium-sized. The V gene is TRBV6-1, the J gene TRBJ2-7; D is unresolved. The CDR3 is 16 residues long. V shed 6 bases and J shed 2 bases, with 20 bases lying between them. Germline V gene sequence: CDR1 MNHNS, CDR2 SASEGT. For the CDR3, the DNA is TGTGCCAGCAGGCCGCACAAAACCGTCCAGACCTACGAGCAGTACTTC. This gives the protein CASRPHKTVQTYEQYF.

This clonotype has ten or more counts. J is TRBJ2-3 and V is TRBV5-8; 10 nucleotides align to TRBD2. In germline, CDR1 is SGHTS, CDR2 YDEGEE. The CDR3 contains 15 residues. V shed 5 bases and J 5 bases; nucleotides not matched to a gene: 8. CDR3: CASSWLAGAGDTQYF. CDR3 nucleotides: TGTGCCAGCAGTTGGCTAGCGGGGGCGGGAGATACGCAGTATTTT.

This clonotype was recorded at least ten times. The rearrangement links TRBV7-9 to TRBJ2-2, with no clear D. Trimming cost V 1 base and J 1 base, with 4 bases left between them. CDR3 length: 14 amino acids. Germline CDR1 reads SEHNR; CDR2 reads FQNEAQ (reference sequence). The CDR3 loop is CASSLEGNTGELFF. The CDR3 nucleotides read TGTGCCAGCAGCTTAGAAGGGAACACCGGGGAGCTGTTTTTT.

Many counts were recorded for this clonotype. V and J are TRBV5-5 and TRBJ1-1; D unresolved. The CDR3 totals 14 residues. Germline CDR1 and CDR2: SGHKS and YYEKEE (reference sequence). V shed 2 bases and J shed 4 bases, with 12 bases lying between them. CDR3 sequence (DNA): TGTGCCAGCAGCTTAGGTGGAGGGATCACTGAAGCTTTCTTT. Translated: CASSLGGGITEAFF.

This clonotype has a count of ten or more. The chain couples TRBV20-1 to TRBJ2-2; 7 bases are a match to TRBD1. The CDR3 loop spans 16 amino acids. Germline values: CDR1 DFQATT, CDR2 SNEGSKA (reference sequence). Germline trimming cut 2 bases from V and 5 bases from J; bases unmatched to any gene: 11. The CDR3 DNA is TGCAGTGCTAGAAGAGGGGGCGGACCTGGGACCGGGGAGCTGTTTTTT. Its protein product is CSARRGGGPGTGELFF.

Of note for this clonotype: The germline gene is not matched at one end of the junction; a read error may be the cause. The chain uses TRBV5-4 and TRBJ1-1, with a tentative D call TRBD1 (6 bases). The CDR3 spans 15 residues. CDR1 and CDR2 (germline): SGHNT, YYREEE (reference sequence). Here the CDR3 reads CTSNLDWGRATEAFF. The CDR3 nucleotides are TGTACCAGCAACTTGGACTGGGGGCGCGCCACTGAAGCTTTCTTT.

This clonotype has only a few counts. The V and J genes are TRBV29-1 and TRBJ2-3; D gene ambiguous. V was trimmed by 4 bases and J by 7 bases, leaving 6 bases between them. CDR3 length equals 10 residues. Germline CDR1 is SQVTM and CDR2 is ANQGSEA. CDR3 sequence: CSVVRYTQYF. CDR3 bases: TGCAGCGTTGTGAGATATACGCAGTATTTT.

This clonotype was recorded many times. The chain is built from TRBV24-1 and TRBJ2-1; the D call may be TRBD1 or TRBD2 (6 bases each). The germline V and J ends were trimmed by 9 bases and 8 bases, with 16 bases remaining between them. The CDR3 sequence is 13 residues long. Germline V CDR1 and CDR2: KGHDR, SFDVKD. In nucleotides, the CDR3 is TGTGCCACCTCCCGGGGGCCATCGTATGAGCAGTTCTTC. This gives the protein CATSRGPSYEQFF.

This clonotype occurred many times. The genes are TRBV5-6 and TRBJ2-3; D remains ambiguous. The CDR3 is 12 residues long. V gave up 4 bases and J gave up 2 bases, with 5 bases separating them. Per germline, CDR1 SGHDT and CDR2 YYEEEE. CDR3 sequence (DNA): TGTGCCAGCAGCGTAAACACAGATACGCAGTATTTT. Protein: CASSVNTDTQYF.

By its share, this clonotype is medium-sized. This chain's CDR3 is CASSQGTAYEQYF. Written as DNA, the CDR3 is TGTGCCAGTAGTCAGGGAACAGCCTACGAGCAGTACTTC. The chain uses TRBV19 and TRBJ2-7, with D tentatively TRBD1 (5 bases). CDR1 is LNHDA and CDR2 is SQIVND in the germline V gene (reference sequence). The CDR3 runs to 13 residues. Between the trimmed V and J ends, which lost 5 bases and 2 bases, there was a span of 10 bases.

Remarks on this clonotype: This may come from a read error, since a much larger clone is one base off. The V and J genes are TRBV19 and TRBJ2-7, with 7 bases fitting TRBD1. The junction had 3 bases not matched to a gene; V was cut back by 4 bases and J by 6 bases. The CDR3 consists of 12 residues. CDR1 is LNHDA, CDR2 SQIVND, per germline (reference sequence). The CDR3 nucleotides are TGTGCCAGTAGTAGGGACAGCTGCGAGCAGTACTTC. This sequence encodes CASSRDSCEQYF.

This clonotype was observed many times. This chain uses TRBV24-1 with TRBJ2-3, with unresolved D. This CDR3 has 13 amino acids. Germline V gene sequence: CDR1 KGHDR, CDR2 SFDVKD. The germline V and J ends were trimmed by 3 bases and 9 bases, with 12 bases remaining between them. The CDR3 DNA is TGTGCCACCAGTGATACCCGCAAAGGCACGCAGTATTTT. Its translation: CATSDTRKGTQYF.

This clonotype was detected ten times or more. This may be a read error: a much more frequent sequence differs by one nucleotide. This chain links TRBV10-3 with TRBJ2-3; 10 bases map to TRBD2. J gave up 1 base and V 11 bases, and 6 bases lay outside the gene matches. This CDR3 has 14 amino acids. Germline lookup yields CDR1 ENHRY and CDR2 SYGVKD. CDR3 coding DNA: TGTGCCGCCGCAGCGGGGGGGGGCACAGATACGCAGTATTTT. It translates to CAAAAGGGTDTQYF.

This clonotype came up a few times. A read error may explain this, as a much larger clone is one base away. The chain joins TRBV24-1 to TRBJ2-3; a possible D gene is TRBD1 (5 bases). Germline CDR1 reads KGHDR; CDR2 reads SFDVKD. The CDR3 runs to 12 residues. The CDR3 DNA sequence: TGTGCCGCCAGTGAGACAGAAGGTACGCAGTATTTT. Translated, it gives CAASETEGTQYF.

In regard to this clonotype: Germline and junction disagree at one end, which may indicate a read error. V usage is TRBV12-3 or TRBV12-4 and J usage is TRBJ2-4; the match to TRBD1 covers 9 bases. This CDR3 contains 16 residues. CDR3 DNA: TGTGCCAGCAGTCCCTGGACAGGGGCGGGCAAAAGCATTCAGTACTTC. Translation: CASSPWTGAGKSIQYF.